These 18 T cell receptor beta chains were all obtained from the same sample, sequenced in a study of blood T cell repertoires in COVID-19. Data came from immunoSEQ multiplex PCR; TCRdb stores just in-frame clones and leaves some out. The sample yields about 350,000 clones, 88% seen once. Sequenced input: peripheral blood. The receptors derive from a woman between 65 and 79 years old with COVID-19, enrolled during active disease.

The rearrangement links TRBV2 to TRBJ1-1, with D hard to call. This CDR3 has 14 amino acids. Germline V lookup: CDR1 SNHLY, CDR2 FYNNEI. With 2 bases removed from V and 1 base from J, the gap between germline ends came to 8 bases. This chain's CDR3 is CASSENWSNTEAFF. The CDR3 coding sequence is TGTGCCAGCAGTGAAAACTGGTCGAACACTGAAGCTTTCTTT.

This rearrangement joins TRBV2 to TRBJ2-7, with a possible D match to TRBD1 (6 bases). The CDR3 sequence is 13 residues long. CDR1 and CDR2 from the germline V gene are SNHLY and FYNNEI. Trimming cost V 2 bases and J 1 base, with 6 bases left between them. For the CDR3, the DNA is TGTGCCAGCAGTGAAACAGGGTCCTACGAGCAGTACTTC. Protein: CASSETGSYEQYF. Complete variable domain (other parts from reference TRBV2 and TRBJ2-7): EPEVTQTPSHQVTQMGQEVILRCVPISNHLYFYWYRQILGQKVEFLVSFYNNEISEKSEIFDDQFSVERPDGSNFTLKIRSTKLEDSAMYFCASSETGSYEQYFGPGTRLTVT.

CDR3 bases: TGTGCCAGTAAACCGGACAGGGTTAATTCACCCCTCCACTTT. Translated: CASKPDRVNSPLHF. This chain connects TRBV19 to TRBJ1-6; 8 nucleotides align to TRBD1. Trimming took 7 bases from V and 6 from J; bases not matched to a gene: 5. CDR1 is LNHDA and CDR2 is SQIVND in the germline V gene (reference sequence). The CDR3 extends over 14 amino acids.

This sequence joins TRBV28 and TRBJ1-2; TRBD1 is a possible D gene (6 bases). CDR3 length: 12 amino acids. Deletions cut 10 bases from V and 7 bases from J, with 16 bases between. In germline, CDR1 is MDHEN, CDR2 SYDVKM. CDR3 in DNA: TGTGCCATTCACGGGGGGCGAGGTGGCTACACCTTC. It encodes CAIHGGRGGYTF.

J is TRBJ2-4 and V is TRBV7-6, with TRBD2 matching over 9 bases. Trimming cost V 2 bases and J 3 bases; bases outside gene matches: 8. Germline V lookup: CDR1 SGHVS, CDR2 FNYEAQ. The CDR3 loop spans 17 amino acids. As DNA, the CDR3 is TGTGCCAGCAGCTTAAAGTTCGAGCGGGGGGACAAAAACATTCAGTACTTC. Its protein product is CASSLKFERGDKNIQYF.

The chain employs TRBV5-1 and TRBJ2-1; no reliable D call. CDR1 SGHRS and CDR2 YFSETQ come from the germline V gene. The CDR3 extends over 14 amino acids. V shed 0 bases and J shed 6 bases, with 10 bases lying between them. For the CDR3, the DNA is TGCGCCAGCAGCTTGGTGGGCAGGTTCAATGAGCAGTTCTTC. Protein sequence: CASSLVGRFNEQFF.

The chain recombines TRBV6-5 with TRBJ1-2, with 9 bases fitting TRBD1. V trimming: 7 bases; J trimming: 7 bases; junction bases outside the gene matches: 7. The CDR3 extends over 13 amino acids. Germline V gene data show CDR1 as MNHEY and CDR2 as SVGAGI. The CDR3 is CASNPRQGVGYTF. Written as DNA, the CDR3 is TGTGCCAGCAACCCAAGACAGGGGGTTGGCTACACCTTC.

This chain uses TRBV7-9 with TRBJ1-1, with D hard to call. Germline V lookup: CDR1 SEHNR, CDR2 FQNEAQ (reference sequence). The CDR3 is 13 amino acids. Trimming took off 3 bases at V and 1 base at J, with 6 bases between the two ends. The CDR3 bases are TGTGCCAGCAGCTTTGTCGGGAACACTGAAGCTTTCTTT. Translating gives CASSFVGNTEAFF.

A note on this clone: In the same sample, other DNA sequences code for this CDR3. This chain links TRBV19 with TRBJ1-5; the D gene is possibly TRBD1 (5 bases). This CDR3 spans 15 amino acids. The V and J ends lost 5 bases and 1 base respectively, with 12 bases between them. CDR1 and CDR2 from the germline V gene are LNHDA and SQIVND (reference sequence). The CDR3 region is CASSPSGGSNQPQHF. The CDR3 DNA reads as TGTGCCAGTAGTCCAAGTGGGGGGAGCAATCAGCCCCAGCATTTT.

The rearrangement joins TRBV5-4 to TRBJ2-3; 10 nucleotides match TRBD2. Per germline, CDR1 SGHNT and CDR2 YYREEE (reference sequence). The CDR3 covers 15 residues. The ends lost 4 bases at V and 1 base at J; junction bases unmatched: 3. This chain's CDR3 is CASSPTSGGTDTQYF. The CDR3 nucleotides are TGTGCCAGCAGCCCCACTAGCGGGGGCACAGATACGCAGTATTTT.

The chain has TRBV30 and TRBJ2-1, with 12 bases fitting TRBD2. V was clipped by 4 bases and J by 8 bases; unmatched bases: 6. CDR3 length: 14 residues. Germline assignment: CDR1 GTSNPN and CDR2 SVGIG (reference sequence). The CDR3 spells CAWTLLAGGDEQFF. The CDR3 DNA reads as TGTGCCTGGACCTTACTAGCGGGGGGTGATGAGCAGTTCTTC.

In its sample, this clone was seen once. CDR3 nucleotide sequence: TGTGCCAGCTCTAGGGGGCTGATCACAGATACGCAGTATTTT. Translating gives CASSRGLITDTQYF. The V gene is TRBV5-8, the J gene TRBJ2-3, with 7 bases aligning to TRBD1. The CDR3 consists of 14 residues. Germline V lookup: CDR1 SGHTS, CDR2 YDEGEE. V was clipped by 7 bases and J by 2 bases; unmatched bases: 7.

The V call is TRBV7-9, the J call TRBJ1-3; 7 bases map to TRBD1. The germline V gene encodes CDR1 SEHNR and CDR2 FQNEAQ (reference sequence). The CDR3 length is 19 residues. V trimming: 5 bases; J trimming: 0 bases; junction bases outside the gene matches: 16. Written as DNA, the CDR3 is TGTGCCAGCAGCGCGGCGTCGTGGACAGGAGACCGCTCTGGAAACACCATATATTTT. It translates to CASSAASWTGDRSGNTIYF. The full variable domain, its missing parts supplied by reference TRBV7-9 and TRBJ1-3, is DTGVSQNPRHKITKRGQNVTFRCDPISEHNRLYWYRQTLGQGPEFLTYFQNEAQLEKSRLLSDRFSAERPKGSFSTLEIQRTEQGDSAMYLCASSAASWTGDRSGNTIYFGEGSWLTVV.

V is TRBV29-1 and J is TRBJ1-1, with 11 bases fitting TRBD1. From germline, CDR1 is SQVTM and CDR2 ANQGSEA. The CDR3 is made up of 14 amino acids. V dropped 5 bases and J dropped 3; count of bases not matched to a gene: 5. CDR3: CSVRTGGMHTEAFF. The CDR3 DNA reads as TGCAGCGTTCGGACAGGGGGCATGCACACTGAAGCTTTCTTT.

CDR3 sequence: CAWSATGGLETQYF. In nucleotides, the CDR3 is TGTGCCTGGAGTGCCACAGGGGGCCTGGAGACCCAGTACTTC. The rearrangement links TRBV30 to TRBJ2-5; 9 nucleotides match TRBD1. V gave up 1 base and J gave up 5 bases; unmatched junction bases: 5. The V gene's germline CDR1 is GTSNPN and CDR2 SVGIG (reference sequence). The CDR3 has 14 amino acids.

This clone has a single count. V is TRBV21-1 and J is TRBJ2-3; the table's D gene call, TRBD2, was not cross checked with the DNA. TRBV21-1 is flagged as a pseudogene. The CDR3 totals 16 residues. In DNA, the CDR3 is TGTGCCAGCAGCACGTCCGGGGGGGCCAGTGGAGATACGCAGTATTTT. This encodes CASSTSGGASGDTQYF.

The CDR3 protein is CASRPGQGNEKLFF. The CDR3 region has the DNA TGTGCCAGCAGACCGGGACAGGGGAATGAAAAACTGTTTTTT. The rearrangement uses TRBV27 and TRBJ1-4; 10 bases are a match to TRBD1. J gave up 5 bases and V 6 bases, and 3 bases lay outside the gene matches. CDR3 length: 14 amino acids. Germline CDR1 MNHEY, CDR2 SMNVEV (reference sequence).

This chain connects TRBV30 to TRBJ1-4; 11 bases match TRBD1. The germline V gene has CDR1 GTSNPN and CDR2 SVGIG (reference sequence). This CDR3 comprises 17 residues. With 2 bases clipped from V and 7 bases from J, the junction kept 12 bases outside the gene matches. The CDR3 loop is CAWSSGTGGFLGEKLFF. The DNA for the CDR3 is TGTGCCTGGAGTTCCGGGACAGGGGGTTTTTTGGGTGAAAAACTGTTTTTT.